This is a list of T cell receptor beta chains from one sample in a study of cytomegalovirus exposure and HLA in healthy donors. Some clones are missing from TCRdb's copy, which holds only in-frame ones; the method was immunoSEQ multiplex PCR. The data contain approximately 61,000 clones, roughly two thirds of them singletons. Sample: PBMCs. These receptors were taken from a woman aged 45 to 65 in good health and CMV-seronegative. The CDR3 runs from the conserved cysteine through the conserved F or W. Each record gives: clone size, V gene, J gene, D gene, CDR3 DNA, CDR3 protein. The D gene is left open where the match is weak. Part of the rows lack a size; the others show once, few, many or a class for expanded clones.

once	TRBV5-1	TRBJ2-7	NA	TGCGCCAGCAGCTGGGGGGACGGTGAGCAGTACTTC	CASSWGDGEQYF
NA	TRBV6-5	TRBJ1-5	TRBD1	TGTGCCAGCAGTACCGGACAGGGGGCTTACCAGCCCCAGCATTTT	CASSTGQGAYQPQHF
NA	TRBV18	TRBJ2-7	TRBD2	TGTGCCAGCTCACCGCCTGGGAGGGTCATCCGGGAGGGCCACGAGCAGTACTTC	CASSPPGRVIREGHEQYF
NA	TRBV7-6	TRBJ1-4	NA	TGTGCCAGCAGCTCTAGGACTAATGAAAAACTGTTTTTT	CASSSRTNEKLFF
NA	TRBV1	TRBJ2-4	NA	TGCACCCACCGGACGGGAGGGCTGGCCAAAAACATTCAGTACTTC	CTHRTGGLAKNIQYF
NA	TRBV9	TRBJ2-2	NA	TGTGCCAGCAGCCGTGTCGACACCGGGGAGCTGTTTTTT	CASSRVDTGELFF
NA	TRBV28	TRBJ2-1	NA	TGTGCCAGCAGGCCAGCGGGCTCCTACAATGAGCAGTTCTTC	CASRPAGSYNEQFF
NA	TRBV14	TRBJ2-7	NA	TGTGCCAGCAGCCAAGTTTACAGCTACGAGCAGTACTTC	CASSQVYSYEQYF
NA	TRBV5-1	TRBJ2-7	TRBD1	TGCGCCAGCAGCCCCCAGACAGGGGGCGCCGAGCAGTACTTC	CASSPQTGGAEQYF
NA	TRBV6-4	TRBJ2-3	NA	TGTGCCAGCAGTGCCGGGAGTAGCCCTGGCACAGATACGCAGTATTTT	CASSAGSSPGTDTQYF
NA	TRBV29-1	TRBJ2-5	TRBD2	TGCAGCATTATTCCCTCGACTAGCGGGAGGGCCTCAGAGACCCAGTACTTC	CSIIPSTSGRASETQYF
NA	TRBV10-3	TRBJ2-1	TRBD2	TGTGCCATCAGTGAGTCGATACTAGCGGGAGTGAATGAGCAGTTCTTC	CAISESILAGVNEQFF
NA	TRBV5-1	TRBJ2-1	NA	TGCGCCAGCATTATTGAGCCAAACCTATACAATGAGCAGTTCTTC	CASIIEPNLYNEQFF
NA	TRBV5-4	TRBJ1-1	TRBD1	TGTGCCAGCAGCTTCCCGACAGGGAAGGACACTGAAGCTTTCTTT	CASSFPTGKDTEAFF
NA	TRBV5-1	TRBJ1-4	NA	TGCGCCAGCAGCTTGGCAGGGGTGGAGGAAAAACTGTTTTTT	CASSLAGVEEKLFF
NA	TRBV29-1	TRBJ1-3	NA	TGCAGCGTTCGGGTCCTAGGAAACACCATATATTTT	CSVRVLGNTIYF
once	TRBV7-2	TRBJ1-5	TRBD1	TGTGCCAGCAGCTTAGTCTCACAGGGGAATCAGCCCCAGCATTTT	CASSLVSQGNQPQHF
NA	TRBV15	TRBJ2-1	NA	TGTGCCACCAGCAGAGGTGGGATTCAAAGGGGGGAGCAGTTCTTC	CATSRGGIQRGEQFF
NA	TRBV19	TRBJ1-2	TRBD1	TGTGCCAGTAGTAGACAGGGGGCAGGAGGCTACACCTTC	CASSRQGAGGYTF
few	TRBV13	TRBJ2-1	TRBD1	TGTGCCAGCAGTTTTGACAGGGGAAACAATGAGCAGTTCTTC	CASSFDRGNNEQFF
NA	TRBV7-9	TRBJ2-1	NA	TGTGCCAGCAGCTTAGTCAGCTCCTACAATGAGCAGTTCTTC	CASSLVSSYNEQFF
NA	TRBV19	TRBJ2-7	TRBD2	TGTGCCAGTAGTCTCCGGACTAGCGGGGACTACGAGCAGTACTTC	CASSLRTSGDYEQYF
once	TRBV11-2	TRBJ1-5	NA	TGTGCCAGCAGCTTAGAGGGAGCCCAGCCCCAGCATTTT	CASSLEGAQPQHF
NA	TRBV13	TRBJ1-1	NA	TGTGCCAGCAGCTCCAGACCTGGTTGGGCTGTGAACACTGAAGCTTTCTTT	CASSSRPGWAVNTEAFF
NA	TRBV6-6	TRBJ1-2	TRBD1	TGTGCCAGCAGCCCTTTTGCCTCGGGACAGGCCTATGGCTACACCTTC	CASSPFASGQAYGYTF
NA	TRBV7-9	TRBJ2-3	NA	TGTGCCAGCAGCTTAAGGCAGGGCGGGGCAGATACGCAGTATTTT	CASSLRQGGADTQYF
NA	TRBV7-9	TRBJ1-1	NA	TGTGCCAGCAGCTTAGCGTGGGGGGGGAACACTGAAGCTTTCTTT	CASSLAWGGNTEAFF
NA	TRBV6-5	TRBJ2-5	NA	TGTGCCAGCAGTAGGCAGCGCCAAGAGACCCAGTACTTC	CASSRQRQETQYF
few	TRBV27	TRBJ2-7	TRBD1	TGTGCCAGCAGTCCCCACGTAGGGGGCCACGAGCAGTACTTC	CASSPHVGGHEQYF
NA	TRBV7-2	TRBJ1-1	TRBD1	TGTGCCAGGGGACAGGTTGGAGGCACTGAAGCTTTCTTT	CARGQVGGTEAFF
NA	TRBV7-9	TRBJ2-2	NA	TGTGCCAGCAGCTTAGGGCTAGTTGCCGGGGAGCTGTTTTTT	CASSLGLVAGELFF
NA	TRBV4-1	TRBJ2-7	NA	TGCGCCAGCAGCCAAGCCTCCCTCACGAGCTCCTACGAGCAGTACTTC	CASSQASLTSSYEQYF
NA	TRBV28	TRBJ2-7	NA	TGTGCCAGCAGTCTCAGGACAGACGACCACGAGCAGTACTTC	CASSLRTDDHEQYF
once	TRBV27	TRBJ2-2	TRBD2	TGTGCCAGCAGTTCTATTAGCGGGGCCGTCACCGGGGAGCTGTTTTTT	CASSSISGAVTGELFF
NA	TRBV4-1	TRBJ1-3	NA	TGCGCCAGCAGCCAAGATGGCGGTCAGGGAAACACCATATATTTT	CASSQDGGQGNTIYF
NA	TRBV7-2	TRBJ2-5	NA	TGTGCCAGCAGCTTACGCTCGGTTCTGGAGACCCAGTACTTC	CASSLRSVLETQYF
NA	TRBV27	TRBJ2-3	NA	TGTGCCAGCGCGACCCTAGGGGTTACAGATACGCAGTATTTT	CASATLGVTDTQYF
few	TRBV15	TRBJ2-7	NA	TGTGCCACCAGCTGGCCTACTGGGGGCTCCTACGGCGAGCAGTACTTC	CATSWPTGGSYGEQYF
NA	TRBV29-1	TRBJ1-5	NA	TGCAGCGTTCTATTGGGCCCGAATCAGCCCCAGCATTTT	CSVLLGPNQPQHF
NA	TRBV15	TRBJ2-7	NA	TGTGCCACCAGCAGGGGGAGACAGGGAGGCGAGCAGTACTTC	CATSRGRQGGEQYF
few	TRBV27	TRBJ2-7	TRBD2	TGTGCCAGCAGTTTTTCTATCGGGACTAGCGGGAGGGCCTACGAGCAGTACTTC	CASSFSIGTSGRAYEQYF
NA	TRBV13	TRBJ1-2	TRBD1	TGTGCCAGCAGCTTTACAGGGGACTATGGCTACACCTTC	CASSFTGDYGYTF
NA	TRBV18	TRBJ1-1	NA	TGTGCCAGCTCACCGACTACAGGGTACGAGGGCACTGAAGCTTTCTTT	CASSPTTGYEGTEAFF
few	TRBV2	TRBJ2-7	TRBD1	TGTGCCAGCACCTTTCGGACAGGGGTGTTTGGCGAGCAGTACTTC	CASTFRTGVFGEQYF
NA	TRBV7-9	TRBJ1-2	NA	TGTGCCAGCAGCCCTCAGGGATATGGCTACACCTTC	CASSPQGYGYTF
NA	TRBV2	TRBJ1-1	TRBD1	TGTGCCAGCAGGGGACAGGGTAGGGACACTGAAGCTTTCTTT	CASRGQGRDTEAFF
NA	TRBV15	TRBJ1-4	TRBD1	TGTGCCACCGACAGGGGGCGGGAAAAACTGTTTTTT	CATDRGREKLFF
NA	TRBV30	TRBJ1-1	NA	TGTGCCTGGGGAGGGGCAGGGAAGCACACTGAAGCTTTCTTT	CAWGGAGKHTEAFF
NA	TRBV6-5	TRBJ1-2	NA	TGTGCCAGCAGTTACGGGGCAGACAACTATGGCTACACCTTC	CASSYGADNYGYTF
NA	TRBV19	TRBJ1-5	TRBD1	TGTGCCAGTAGTATACTCGGGACAGGGCATCAGCCCCAGCATTTT	CASSILGTGHQPQHF
NA	TRBV7-9	TRBJ2-4	TRBD1	TGTGCCAGCAGTTCGACCGGGACAGGGCGCAACATTCAGTACTTC	CASSSTGTGRNIQYF
NA	TRBV5-1	TRBJ1-1	NA	TGCGCCAGCAGCTTGGAATCGAGGAACACTGAAGCTTTCTTT	CASSLESRNTEAFF
NA	TRBV5-1	TRBJ2-1	NA	TGCGCCAGCAGCTTGCAAGCGACTTCCTACAATGAGCAGTTCTTC	CASSLQATSYNEQFF